This passage covers 3 T cell receptor beta chains from one sample sequenced in a study of blood T cells in healthy people across ages. Through a sample-barcoded 5' primer and a J-beta primer mix, a second PCR was run for roughly 7 to 11 cycles. TCRdb re-called the 5' RACE reads with MiXCR, one entry per CDR3 protein. The table lists fewer than 1 million distinct CDR3 sequences, around two fifths of them singletons, with nearly 20% in the top ten. Sequencing was carried out using blood. The receptors were sampled from a man between 60 and 70 years old in good health.

This clonotype was recorded many times. The chain uses TRBV20-1 and TRBJ2-7, with D possibly being TRBD1 (6 bases). The CDR3 covers 14 residues. The V end was cut by 0 bases, the J end by 0 bases, with 9 bases between. Germline values: CDR1 DFQATT, CDR2 SNEGSKA (reference sequence). The CDR3, as DNA: TGCAGTGCTAGAGATGGGGACAACTCCTACGAGCAGTACTTC. This encodes CSARDGDNSYEQYF.

A note on this clonotype: An end of the junction does not agree with germline; a read error may underlie this. The rearrangement links TRBV4-1 to TRBJ2-7, with a possible D match to TRBD1 (6 bases). The CDR3 loop spans 13 amino acids. Germline V gives CDR1 MGHRA, CDR2 YSYEKL. CDR3 protein: CASSQGLAGELYF. CDR3 in DNA: TGCGCCAGCAGCCAAGGTCTGGCAGGGGAGCTGTACTTC.

CDR3 nucleotides: TGTGCCAGCAGCTCAACAGGGGGCGTAGGTTACGAGCAGTACTTC. Translation: CASSSTGGVGYEQYF. V usage is TRBV7-9 and J usage is TRBJ2-7, with 9 bases fitting TRBD1. Germline-derived CDR1 and CDR2 are SEHNR and FQNEAQ (reference sequence). The CDR3 is made up of 15 amino acids. V was clipped by 4 bases and J by 4 bases; unmatched bases: 8.